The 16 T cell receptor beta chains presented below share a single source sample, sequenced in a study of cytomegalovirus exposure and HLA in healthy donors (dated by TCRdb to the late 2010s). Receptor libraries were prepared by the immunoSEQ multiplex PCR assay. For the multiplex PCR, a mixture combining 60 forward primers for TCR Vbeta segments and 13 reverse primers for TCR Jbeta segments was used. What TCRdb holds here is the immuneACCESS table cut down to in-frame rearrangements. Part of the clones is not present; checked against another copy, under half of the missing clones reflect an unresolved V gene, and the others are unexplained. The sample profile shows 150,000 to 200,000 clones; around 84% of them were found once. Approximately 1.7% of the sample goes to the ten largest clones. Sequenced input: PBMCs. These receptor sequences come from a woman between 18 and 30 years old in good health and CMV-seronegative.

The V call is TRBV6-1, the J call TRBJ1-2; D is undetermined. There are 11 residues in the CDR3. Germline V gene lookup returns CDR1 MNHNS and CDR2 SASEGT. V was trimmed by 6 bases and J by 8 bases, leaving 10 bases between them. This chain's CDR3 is CASSLRVGYTF. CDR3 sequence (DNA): TGTGCCAGCAGCCTCCGGGTCGGCTACACCTTC.

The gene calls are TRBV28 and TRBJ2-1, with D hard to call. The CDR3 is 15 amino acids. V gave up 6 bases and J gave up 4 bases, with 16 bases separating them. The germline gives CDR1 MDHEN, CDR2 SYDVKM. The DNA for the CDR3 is TGTGCCAGCAGCCCCTATGAGGCGAAATACAATGAGCAGTTCTTC. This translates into CASSPYEAKYNEQFF.

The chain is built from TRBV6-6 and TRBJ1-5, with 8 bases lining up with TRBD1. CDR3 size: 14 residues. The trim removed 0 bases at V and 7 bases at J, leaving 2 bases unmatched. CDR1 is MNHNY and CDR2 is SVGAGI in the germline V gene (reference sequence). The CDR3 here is CASSYSDRVQPQHF. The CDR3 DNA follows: TGTGCCAGCAGTTACTCGGACAGGGTGCAGCCCCAGCATTTT.

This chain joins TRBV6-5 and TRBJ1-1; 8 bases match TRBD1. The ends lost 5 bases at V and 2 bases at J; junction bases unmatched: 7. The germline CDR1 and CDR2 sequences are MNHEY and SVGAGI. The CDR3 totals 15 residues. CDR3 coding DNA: TGTGCCAGCAGTCGTCTCAGGGGGCGAAACACTGAAGCTTTCTTT. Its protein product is CASSRLRGRNTEAFF.

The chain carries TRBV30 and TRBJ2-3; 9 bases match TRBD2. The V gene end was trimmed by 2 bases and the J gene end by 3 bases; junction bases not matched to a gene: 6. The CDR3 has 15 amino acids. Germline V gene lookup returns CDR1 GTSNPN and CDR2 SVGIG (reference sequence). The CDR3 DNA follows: TGTGCCTGGAGTCCGGGACTAGCAGGGACAGATACGCAGTATTTT. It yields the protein CAWSPGLAGTDTQYF.

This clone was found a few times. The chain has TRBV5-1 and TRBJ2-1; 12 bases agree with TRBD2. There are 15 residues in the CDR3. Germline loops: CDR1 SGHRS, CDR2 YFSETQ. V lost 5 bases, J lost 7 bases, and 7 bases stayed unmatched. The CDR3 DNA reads TGCGCCAGCAGGAGACTAGCGGGAGTTGATAATGAGCAGTTCTTC. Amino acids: CASRRLAGVDNEQFF.

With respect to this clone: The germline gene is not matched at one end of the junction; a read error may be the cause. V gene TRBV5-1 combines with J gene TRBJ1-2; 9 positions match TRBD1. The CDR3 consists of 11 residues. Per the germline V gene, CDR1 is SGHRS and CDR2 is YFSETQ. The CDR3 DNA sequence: TGCGCCAGCAGCCTCGGGACAGGGTACCCCTTC. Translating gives CASSLGTGYPF.

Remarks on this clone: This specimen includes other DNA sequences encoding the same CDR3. CDR3 amino acids: CASSPGQGDTEAFF. Here the CDR3 DNA reads TGTGCCAGCAGCCCGGGGCAGGGGGACACTGAAGCTTTCTTT. The chain is built from TRBV4-2 and TRBJ1-1, with 7 bases aligning to TRBD1. CDR1 is LGHNA and CDR2 is YNFKEQ in the germline V gene. The V gene end was trimmed by 4 bases and the J gene end by 3 bases; junction bases not matched to a gene: 5. CDR3 size: 14 residues.

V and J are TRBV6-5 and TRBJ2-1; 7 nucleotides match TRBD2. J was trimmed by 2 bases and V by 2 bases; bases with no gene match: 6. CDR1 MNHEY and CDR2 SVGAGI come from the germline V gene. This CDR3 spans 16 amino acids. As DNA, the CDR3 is TGTGCCAGCAGTTACCTCGGGGAGGGAGCCTACAATGAGCAGTTCTTC. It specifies CASSYLGEGAYNEQFF.

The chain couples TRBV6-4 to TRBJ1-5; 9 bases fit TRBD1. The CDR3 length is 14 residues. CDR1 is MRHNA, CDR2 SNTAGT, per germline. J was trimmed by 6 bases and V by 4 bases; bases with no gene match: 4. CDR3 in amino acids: CASSVTGGLQPQHF. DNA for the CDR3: TGTGCCAGCAGTGTCACAGGGGGCCTTCAGCCCCAGCATTTT.

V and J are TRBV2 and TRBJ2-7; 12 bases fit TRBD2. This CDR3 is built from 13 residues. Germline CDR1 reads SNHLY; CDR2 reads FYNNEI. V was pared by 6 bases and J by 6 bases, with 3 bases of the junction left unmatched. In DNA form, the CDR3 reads TGTGCCAGCAGCGAGGGACTAGCGGGCGAGCAGTACTTC. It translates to CASSEGLAGEQYF.

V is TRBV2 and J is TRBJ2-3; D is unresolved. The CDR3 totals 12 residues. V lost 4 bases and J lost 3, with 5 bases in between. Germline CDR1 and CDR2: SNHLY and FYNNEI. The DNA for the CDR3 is TGTGCCAGCAGTGCTCAGACAGATACGCAGTATTTT. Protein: CASSAQTDTQYF. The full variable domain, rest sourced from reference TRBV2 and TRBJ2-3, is EPEVTQTPSHQVTQMGQEVILRCVPISNHLYFYWYRQILGQKVEFLVSFYNNEISEKSEIFDDQFSVERPDGSNFTLKIRSTKLEDSAMYFCASSAQTDTQYFGPGTRLTVL.

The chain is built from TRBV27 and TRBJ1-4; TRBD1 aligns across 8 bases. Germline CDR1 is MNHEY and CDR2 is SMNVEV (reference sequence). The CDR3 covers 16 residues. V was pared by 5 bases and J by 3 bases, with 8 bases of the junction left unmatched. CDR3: CASSTRQGAANEKLFF. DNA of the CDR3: TGTGCCAGCAGTACTCGCCAGGGGGCGGCTAATGAAAAACTGTTTTTT.

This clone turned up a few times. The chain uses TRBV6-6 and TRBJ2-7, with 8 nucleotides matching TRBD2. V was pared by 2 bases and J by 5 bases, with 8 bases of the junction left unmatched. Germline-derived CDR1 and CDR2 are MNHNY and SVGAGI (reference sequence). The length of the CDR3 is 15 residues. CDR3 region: CASSYPRGAGDEQYF. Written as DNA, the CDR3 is TGTGCCAGCAGTTACCCCCGGGGAGCGGGAGACGAGCAGTACTTC.

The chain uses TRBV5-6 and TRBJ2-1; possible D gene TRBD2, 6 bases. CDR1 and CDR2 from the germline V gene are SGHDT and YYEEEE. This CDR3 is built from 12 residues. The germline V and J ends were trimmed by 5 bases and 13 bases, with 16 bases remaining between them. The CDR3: CASSPGGPTQFF. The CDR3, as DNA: TGTGCCAGCAGTCCCGGGGGACCTACCCAGTTCTTC. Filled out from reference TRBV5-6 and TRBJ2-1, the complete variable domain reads DAGVTQSPTHLIKTRGQQVTLRCSPKSGHDTVSWYQQALGQGPQFIFQYYEEEERQRGNFPDRFSGHQFPNYSSELNVNALLLGDSALYLCASSPGGPTQFFGPGTRLTVL.

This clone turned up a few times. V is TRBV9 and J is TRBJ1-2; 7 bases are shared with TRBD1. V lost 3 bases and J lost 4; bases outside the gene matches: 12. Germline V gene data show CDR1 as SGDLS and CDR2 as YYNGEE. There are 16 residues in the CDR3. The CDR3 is CASSAWGTGTAYGYTF. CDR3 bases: TGTGCCAGCAGCGCGTGGGGGACCGGGACAGCCTATGGCTACACCTTC.